This TCR beta chain emerged from a study of identical twins. Whole-study results and caveats: Reduced insertions were recorded for abundant cord blood beta clonotypes, with no such pattern in memory repertoires.

Between the trimmed V and J ends, which lost 5 bases and 6 bases, there was a span of 16 bases. The CDR3 is 14 residues long. Germline loops: CDR1 MNHNS, CDR2 SASEGT. Every donor was a healthy Caucasian. This clonotype appeared a few times. Antigen: not known. A universal primer site was created by template switching, with the cDNA bearing unique molecular identifiers. TCRdb re-called the 5' RACE reads with MiXCR, one entry per CDR3 protein. The table lists under 900,000 distinct CDR3 sequences, more than 9% of them singletons, with around 1.5% in the top ten. These sequences were also reported in another study, on yellow fever vaccine responses in identical twins. That study reports: Each twin's T cell response to the vaccine was reported to look partly convergent and partly personalized.

Material for sequencing was PBMCs. The V gene is TRBV6-1, the J gene TRBJ1-1, with D possibly TRBD1 on 5 matching bases. This receptor was identified in a woman between 18 and 29 years old in good health. CDR3 nucleotide sequence: TGTGCCAGCAGTAGAGACAGAAGCCGGCCTGAAGCTTTCTTT. Translated: CASSRDRSRPEAFF.